This T cell receptor beta chain was profiled in a study of early T cells in non-severe SARS-CoV-2 infection. Study-wide points: The matching step, a VDJdb search, favored anti-spike CD8 responses and missed private and CD4 specificities.

The library protocol tagged individual cDNA molecules with unique molecular identifiers. MiXCR was run by TCRdb on the 5' RACE reads, yielding one entry per CDR3 protein. The sample lists over 45,000 distinct CDR3 sequences; about 15% were seen once. Turning to this clonotype: Its specificity is not known.

The CDR3 has 11 amino acids. V lost 6 bases, J lost 8 bases, and 3 bases stayed unmatched. This TCR was sampled from an adult who was a healthcare worker with PCR-confirmed SARS-CoV-2 infection or an uninfected control (not recorded which). Sequencing was performed on whole blood, taken at baseline. The chain carries TRBV12-3 or TRBV12-4 and TRBJ2-7; 8 positions agree with TRBD1. CDR3 loop: CASRDRDKQYF. In DNA form, the CDR3 reads TGTGCCAGCAGGGACAGGGACAAGCAGTACTTC.